The rows below give T cell receptor beta chains drawn from one sample of a study of cytomegalovirus exposure and HLA in healthy donors. The data were produced by immunoSEQ multiplex PCR, yet TCRdb's version contains in-frame clones alone and is incomplete. The sample contains over 150,000 clones, approximately 76% of which appear only once. Sample: PBMCs. Source of these receptors: a man between 60 and 70 years old in good health and CMV-seronegative. Each CDR3 is given with its conserved first and last residue. The order of the fields is J gene, V gene, D gene, CDR3 protein. The D gene is left open where the match is weak.

>TRBJ1-2|TRBV19|-
CASSPYVTNRATYGYTF
>TRBJ1-2|TRBV12-5|-
CASGSETVPNYGYTF
>TRBJ2-2|TRBV28|TRBD2
CASSFSLAGTGELFF
>TRBJ2-7|TRBV4-3|TRBD2
CASSQDIAGGREQYF
>TRBJ2-1|TRBV9|-
CASGAGSTGLNEQFF
>TRBJ1-6|TRBV5-3|-
CARSFFGELNNSPLHF
>TRBJ2-7|TRBV10-1|TRBD1
CASSEGTGLYEQYF
>TRBJ2-2|TRBV5-1|TRBD2
CASSLNLAGAGELFF
>TRBJ1-1|TRBV30|TRBD1
CAWGGQGAWTEAFF
>TRBJ2-1|TRBV4-3|TRBD2
CASSQSGLALNEQFF
>TRBJ2-3|TRBV19|TRBD1
CASSMRDRRTDTQYF
>TRBJ2-7|TRBV6-1|TRBD1
CASNPRPGQNYEQYF
>TRBJ2-1|TRBV15|TRBD2
CATSRDLAGGYNEQFF
>TRBJ2-6|TRBV2|-
CASSESRGTGANVLTF
>TRBJ2-1|TRBV11-2|TRBD2
CASSLVLAGVYNEQFF
>TRBJ1-5|TRBV7-9|-
CSSSLRTALSNQPQHF
>TRBJ1-1|TRBV18|-
CASSEFRGPNTEAFF
>TRBJ1-1|TRBV18|-
CASSPQTLRDTEAFF
>TRBJ1-4|TRBV18|TRBD1
CASSRDSNEKLFF
>TRBJ2-3|TRBV5-1|-
CASSLNAATDTQYF
>TRBJ2-5|TRBV10-3|TRBD2
CAISGSGRGRETQYF
>TRBJ2-7|TRBV7-2|-
CASSLQGSAYEQYF
>TRBJ2-5|TRBV7-2|TRBD2
CASSFTTSGSGETQYF
>TRBJ2-1|TRBV19|-
CASSIDGRPYNEQFF
>TRBJ2-2|TRBV2|TRBD1
CASKSRDRNTGELFF
>TRBJ2-5|TRBV9|TRBD2
CASSALAGGSQETQYF